The subject of this entry is one T cell receptor (beta chain). The CDR3 runs 16 residues. Germline lookup yields CDR1 SGHNT and CDR2 YYREEE (reference sequence). V dropped 3 bases and J dropped 2; count of bases not matched to a gene: 7. Study processing details: Reference gene primers were amplified, and this amplification served to estimate nucleated cell counts. Sequenced by immunoSEQ multiplex PCR; TCRdb stores in-frame clones only, minus some. The DNA was the basis for D and trimming; V, J and clone size are from that table. This sample has about 180,000 clones, with 65% to 90% found just once. This entry belongs to a study of blood T cell repertoires in COVID-19. Study-wide context: Acute and convalescent COVID-19 specimens originated in the United States, Italy and Spain.

The sequence came from a man aged 45 to 65 with active or convalescent COVID-19. The chain joins TRBV5-4 to TRBJ2-1; 8 bases fit TRBD1. Sequenced sample: peripheral blood. The CDR3 loop is CASSSRGRGTYNEQFF. The CDR3 DNA sequence: TGTGCCAGCAGCTCCAGGGGGCGAGGGACCTACAATGAGCAGTTCTTC.